A selection of T cell receptor beta chains follows, all from one sample in a study of shared clonotypes between healthy human individuals. This table comes from immunoSEQ multiplex PCR, and its TCRdb copy is limited to in-frame clones, with some not included. Of fewer than 1.8 million clones in the sample, approximately 98.5% were seen once. The sample was naive CD4+ T cells sorted from blood. These receptors all come from a man between 25 and 39 years old in good health. The CDR3 runs from the conserved cysteine through the conserved F or W. The order of the fields is CDR3 length, clone size, V gene, D gene, J gene, CDR3 protein, CDR3 DNA. The D gene is left open where the match is weak. Clone size is given for some rows only: seen once, a few or many times, or a class if the clone is expanded.

CDR3 length: 12
clone size: .
V gene: TRBV5-6
D gene: .
J gene: TRBJ2-1
CDR3 protein: CASSLVVGEQFF
CDR3 DNA: TGTGCCAGCAGCTTGGTCGTAGGTGAGCAGTTCTTC

CDR3 length: 15
clone size: .
V gene: TRBV28
D gene: TRBD1
J gene: TRBJ1-5
CDR3 protein: CASSTQGQINQPQHF
CDR3 DNA: TGTGCCAGCAGTACCCAGGGACAGATCAATCAGCCCCAGCATTTT

CDR3 length: 14
clone size: .
V gene: TRBV4-1
D gene: .
J gene: TRBJ2-1
CDR3 protein: CASSQYLLRGEQFF
CDR3 DNA: TGCGCCAGCAGCCAATATCTCTTAAGGGGTGAGCAGTTCTTC

CDR3 length: 13
clone size: .
V gene: TRBV10-3
D gene: .
J gene: TRBJ2-7
CDR3 protein: CAISYLEAYEQYF
CDR3 DNA: TGTGCCATCAGCTACCTAGAGGCCTACGAGCAGTACTTC

CDR3 length: 15
clone size: .
V gene: TRBV5-8
D gene: TRBD2
J gene: TRBJ2-2
CDR3 protein: CASSFRTSVTGELFF
CDR3 DNA: TGTGCCAGCAGCTTCAGGACTAGCGTGACCGGGGAGCTGTTTTTT

CDR3 length: 14
clone size: .
V gene: TRBV5-1
D gene: TRBD2
J gene: TRBJ2-7
CDR3 protein: CASSQAGLGGLQYF
CDR3 DNA: TGCGCCAGCAGCCAAGCGGGACTAGGAGGTTTGCAGTACTTC

CDR3 length: 14
clone size: .
V gene: TRBV6-4
D gene: TRBD1
J gene: TRBJ2-7
CDR3 protein: CASSAGTGPYEQYF
CDR3 DNA: TGTGCCAGCAGTGCAGGGACAGGACCCTACGAGCAGTACTTC

CDR3 length: 15
clone size: once
V gene: TRBV4-2
D gene: .
J gene: TRBJ1-2
CDR3 protein: CASSQRPGVEYGYTF
CDR3 DNA: TGTGCCAGCAGCCAACGGCCAGGGGTCGAGTATGGCTACACCTTC

CDR3 length: 14
clone size: .
V gene: TRBV19
D gene: TRBD2
J gene: TRBJ2-2
CDR3 protein: CASRLAGLAGELFF
CDR3 DNA: TGTGCCAGTAGGCTAGCGGGATTGGCCGGGGAGCTGTTTTTT

CDR3 length: 14
clone size: .
V gene: TRBV11-1
D gene: .
J gene: TRBJ2-2
CDR3 protein: CASSLGQFSGELFF
CDR3 DNA: TGTGCCAGCAGCTTGGGGCAGTTTTCCGGGGAGCTGTTTTTT

CDR3 length: 14
clone size: .
V gene: TRBV4-3
D gene: TRBD1
J gene: TRBJ2-4
CDR3 protein: CASSQGRGRRIQYF
CDR3 DNA: TGCGCCAGCAGCCAAGGCAGGGGGCGCCGGATTCAGTACTTC

CDR3 length: 16
clone size: .
V gene: TRBV7-9
D gene: .
J gene: TRBJ1-1
CDR3 protein: CASSTTILPQGGGAFF
CDR3 DNA: TGTGCCAGCAGCACCACTATACTCCCGCAGGGTGGGGGAGCTTTCTTT

CDR3 length: 15
clone size: .
V gene: TRBV18
D gene: .
J gene: TRBJ1-5
CDR3 protein: CASSPPASEDQPQHF
CDR3 DNA: TGTGCCAGCTCACCACCGGCCAGTGAAGATCAGCCCCAGCATTTT

CDR3 length: 14
clone size: .
V gene: TRBV28
D gene: .
J gene: TRBJ2-7
CDR3 protein: CASSWAPDIYEQYF
CDR3 DNA: TGTGCCAGCAGTTGGGCGCCAGATATCTACGAGCAGTACTTC

CDR3 length: 16
clone size: .
V gene: TRBV7-9
D gene: .
J gene: TRBJ1-3
CDR3 protein: CASSLGVGPLGNTIYF
CDR3 DNA: TGTGCCAGCAGCTTAGGGGTTGGCCCCCTTGGAAACACCATATATTTT

CDR3 length: 16
clone size: .
V gene: TRBV5-1
D gene: TRBD1
J gene: TRBJ1-1
CDR3 protein: CASSPGGQVPTSEAFF
CDR3 DNA: TGCGCCAGCAGCCCTGGAGGACAGGTCCCGACCTCAGAAGCTTTCTTT

CDR3 length: 17
clone size: .
V gene: TRBV5-1
D gene: TRBD2
J gene: TRBJ2-1
CDR3 protein: CASSSQGSTSPYNEQFF
CDR3 DNA: TGCGCCAGCAGCTCCCAGGGCTCGACTAGCCCCTACAATGAGCAGTTCTTC

CDR3 length: 15
clone size: once
V gene: TRBV10-1
D gene: TRBD2
J gene: TRBJ2-7
CDR3 protein: CASSEGTSNSYEQYF
CDR3 DNA: TGCGCCAGCAGTGAGGGGACTAGCAACTCCTACGAGCAGTACTTC

CDR3 length: 15
clone size: .
V gene: TRBV7-3
D gene: .
J gene: TRBJ2-1
CDR3 protein: CASSLVQASYNEQFF
CDR3 DNA: TGTGCCAGCAGCTTAGTACAGGCCTCCTACAATGAGCAGTTCTTC

CDR3 length: 15
clone size: .
V gene: TRBV9
D gene: .
J gene: TRBJ1-4
CDR3 protein: CASSPLSYRREKLFF
CDR3 DNA: TGTGCCAGCAGCCCACTGTCCTATCGACGGGAAAAACTGTTTTTT

CDR3 length: 15
clone size: .
V gene: TRBV5-6
D gene: .
J gene: TRBJ2-5
CDR3 protein: CASRSKRTNQETQYF
CDR3 DNA: TGTGCCAGCAGGTCCAAAAGGACAAACCAAGAGACCCAGTACTTC

CDR3 length: 15
clone size: .
V gene: TRBV5-8
D gene: .
J gene: TRBJ1-2
CDR3 protein: CASRGSRSPPGGYTF
CDR3 DNA: TGTGCCAGCCGCGGGTCACGATCCCCCCCGGGTGGCTACACCTTC

CDR3 length: 14
clone size: .
V gene: TRBV5-8
D gene: .
J gene: TRBJ2-2
CDR3 protein: CASSLGLVTGELFF
CDR3 DNA: TGTGCCAGCAGCCTGGGACTGGTTACCGGGGAGCTGTTTTTT

CDR3 length: 14
clone size: .
V gene: TRBV7-9
D gene: .
J gene: TRBJ2-5
CDR3 protein: CASSFQGFRETQYF
CDR3 DNA: TGTGCCAGCAGCTTCCAGGGTTTTAGGGAGACCCAGTACTTC

CDR3 length: 11
clone size: once
V gene: TRBV29-1
D gene: TRBD1
J gene: TRBJ1-2
CDR3 protein: CSADRADGYTF
CDR3 DNA: TGCAGCGCTGACAGGGCCGATGGCTACACCTTC

CDR3 length: 12
clone size: few
V gene: TRBV28
D gene: .
J gene: TRBJ2-2
CDR3 protein: CASGANTGELFF
CDR3 DNA: TGTGCCAGCGGAGCGAACACCGGGGAGCTGTTTTTT

CDR3 length: 15
clone size: .
V gene: TRBV6-6
D gene: .
J gene: TRBJ2-1
CDR3 protein: CASSYLAGSYNEQFF
CDR3 DNA: TGTGCCAGCAGTTACTTGGCGGGGTCATACAATGAGCAGTTCTTC

CDR3 length: 13
clone size: .
V gene: TRBV9
D gene: .
J gene: TRBJ2-1
CDR3 protein: CASSGTAYNEQFF
CDR3 DNA: TGTGCCAGCAGCGGAACAGCCTACAATGAGCAGTTCTTC

CDR3 length: 13
clone size: .
V gene: TRBV27
D gene: .
J gene: TRBJ1-1
CDR3 protein: CASSLKRNTEAFF
CDR3 DNA: TGTGCCAGCAGTCTAAAGAGGAACACTGAAGCTTTCTTT

CDR3 length: 15
clone size: .
V gene: TRBV18
D gene: .
J gene: TRBJ1-3
CDR3 protein: CASSPNRSSGNTIYF
CDR3 DNA: TGTGCCAGCTCACCCAACCGGAGCTCTGGAAACACCATATATTTT

CDR3 length: 14
clone size: .
V gene: TRBV5-5
D gene: TRBD1
J gene: TRBJ1-1
CDR3 protein: CASSLEGAVTEAFF
CDR3 DNA: TGTGCCAGCAGCTTAGAGGGGGCGGTCACTGAAGCTTTCTTT

CDR3 length: 16
clone size: .
V gene: TRBV27
D gene: TRBD2
J gene: TRBJ2-7
CDR3 protein: CASSLWQSGSTDEQYF
CDR3 DNA: TGTGCCAGCAGTTTATGGCAAAGCGGGAGTACAGACGAGCAGTACTTC

CDR3 length: 11
clone size: .
V gene: TRBV30
D gene: .
J gene: TRBJ2-3
CDR3 protein: CAWRVADTQYF
CDR3 DNA: TGTGCCTGGAGGGTGGCAGATACGCAGTATTTT

CDR3 length: 15
clone size: .
V gene: TRBV5-1
D gene: TRBD1
J gene: TRBJ2-5
CDR3 protein: CASSSSTGERKTQYF
CDR3 DNA: TGCGCCAGCTCCTCCTCGACAGGGGAAAGGAAGACCCAGTACTTC

CDR3 length: 16
clone size: once
V gene: TRBV11-2
D gene: .
J gene: TRBJ1-2
CDR3 protein: CASSLGGQGKVRGYTF
CDR3 DNA: TGTGCCAGCAGCTTAGGTGGGCAGGGTAAAGTTCGTGGCTACACCTTC

CDR3 length: 18
clone size: .
V gene: TRBV27
D gene: TRBD2
J gene: TRBJ2-1
CDR3 protein: CASSLFPSGAFSYNEQFF
CDR3 DNA: TGTGCCAGCAGTTTATTCCCTAGCGGGGCTTTCTCCTACAATGAGCAGTTCTTC

CDR3 length: 16
clone size: .
V gene: TRBV4-1
D gene: TRBD2
J gene: TRBJ2-1
CDR3 protein: CASSLQLAGGLHEQFF
CDR3 DNA: TGCGCCAGCAGCCTCCAACTAGCGGGGGGGTTGCATGAGCAGTTCTTC

CDR3 length: 12
clone size: .
V gene: TRBV5-1
D gene: .
J gene: TRBJ2-1
CDR3 protein: CASSLSLGEQFF
CDR3 DNA: TGCGCCAGCAGCTTGTCGCTGGGTGAGCAGTTCTTC

CDR3 length: 15
clone size: once
V gene: TRBV7-3
D gene: TRBD1
J gene: TRBJ2-1
CDR3 protein: CASSPGQGRNNEQFF
CDR3 DNA: TGTGCCAGCAGCCCCGGACAGGGAAGGAACAATGAGCAGTTCTTC

CDR3 length: 17
clone size: .
V gene: TRBV9
D gene: .
J gene: TRBJ1-1
CDR3 protein: CASSVRGTGLLNTEAFF
CDR3 DNA: TGTGCCAGCAGCGTAAGAGGAACGGGACTGCTGAACACTGAAGCTTTCTTT

CDR3 length: 12
clone size: .
V gene: TRBV10-2
D gene: .
J gene: TRBJ1-5
CDR3 protein: CASSQGNQPQHF
CDR3 DNA: TGCGCCAGCAGCCAAGGGAATCAGCCCCAGCATTTT

CDR3 length: 16
clone size: .
V gene: TRBV5-4
D gene: .
J gene: TRBJ2-7
CDR3 protein: CASSLARRAGLHEQYF
CDR3 DNA: TGTGCCAGCAGCTTGGCCCGCCGGGCGGGATTGCACGAGCAGTACTTC

CDR3 length: 16
clone size: once
V gene: TRBV5-4
D gene: .
J gene: TRBJ2-6
CDR3 protein: CASSRPEGAGANVLTF
CDR3 DNA: TGTGCCAGCAGCCGACCCGAAGGGGCTGGGGCCAACGTCCTGACTTTC

CDR3 length: 16
clone size: .
V gene: TRBV9
D gene: .
J gene: TRBJ2-3
CDR3 protein: CASSVESGAVPDTQYF
CDR3 DNA: TGTGCCAGCAGCGTAGAATCGGGAGCGGTTCCAGATACGCAGTATTTT

CDR3 length: 16
clone size: .
V gene: TRBV7-8
D gene: .
J gene: TRBJ1-5
CDR3 protein: CASSLGWGDSNQPQHF
CDR3 DNA: TGTGCCAGCAGCTTAGGCTGGGGCGATAGCAATCAGCCCCAGCATTTT